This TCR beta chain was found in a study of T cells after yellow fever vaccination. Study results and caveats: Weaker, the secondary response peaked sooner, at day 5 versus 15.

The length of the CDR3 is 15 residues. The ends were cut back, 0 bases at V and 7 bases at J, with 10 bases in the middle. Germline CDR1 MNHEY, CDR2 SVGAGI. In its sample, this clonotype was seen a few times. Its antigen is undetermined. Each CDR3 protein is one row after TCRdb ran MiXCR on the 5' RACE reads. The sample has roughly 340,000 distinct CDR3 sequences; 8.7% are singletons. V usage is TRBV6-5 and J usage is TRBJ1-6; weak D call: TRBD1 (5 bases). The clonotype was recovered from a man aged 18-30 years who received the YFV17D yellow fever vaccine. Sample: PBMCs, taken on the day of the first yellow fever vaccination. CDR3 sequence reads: CASSYSYGGNSPLHF. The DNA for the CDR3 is TGTGCCAGCAGTTACTCTTACGGGGGGAATTCACCCCTCCACTTT.